These T cell receptor beta chains were read from a single sample in a study of lymphopenia after photon versus proton radiotherapy. Assay: immunoSEQ multiplex PCR; the TCRdb copy retains only in-frame clones and omits some. The sample lists around 160,000 clones, more than 85% occurring once. The sample here was peripheral blood, taken from a patient treated with photon-based radiotherapy. These receptors were taken from a man aged 45-65 years with gastric cancer. CDR3s include the opening cysteine and the closing phenylalanine or tryptophan. Fields, in order: clone size, J gene, V gene, CDR3 protein. Rows may omit the clone size; those that give it use once, few, many or a size class.

. | TRBJ2-7 | TRBV10-3 | CAISDSDGSEQYF
. | TRBJ2-1 | TRBV18 | CASSPPGTSGRRGQNEQFF
. | TRBJ1-1 | TRBV14 | CASSRQPLRTEAFF
. | TRBJ1-2 | TRBV10-3 | CAISESSVRGTGYTF
once | TRBJ2-5 | TRBV5-4 | CASSLGAVRGTQYF
. | TRBJ2-7 | TRBV10-3 | CAISGTSGITYEQYF
. | TRBJ2-7 | TRBV5-1 | CASAGTSVKNEQYF
. | TRBJ2-7 | TRBV27 | CASSSQGGGSIGEQYF
. | TRBJ2-7 | TRBV7-2 | CASSPGQYEQYF
few | TRBJ2-7 | TRBV6-1 | CASSEQETYEQYF
few | TRBJ2-6 | TRBV2 | CASKLSGANVLTF
. | TRBJ2-7 | TRBV10-3 | CAISEGKDEQYF
. | TRBJ2-1 | TRBV28 | CASSSHGTNYNEQFF
. | TRBJ2-2 | TRBV15 | CATSRSVSGSGGELFF
. | TRBJ2-7 | TRBV2 | CASTPGQNYEQYF
. | TRBJ1-1 | TRBV15 | CATSNLRGAEAFF
. | TRBJ2-1 | TRBV18 | CASSVLNEQFF
. | TRBJ2-2 | TRBV23-1 | CASRPSGRITGELFF
. | TRBJ2-7 | TRBV28 | CASSLTGTYEQYF
. | TRBJ2-7 | TRBV7-8 | CASSTSGRTYEQYF
. | TRBJ2-4 | TRBV4-2 | CASSQERGRVIQYF
. | TRBJ1-1 | TRBV7-9 | CASSLVRGTESFF
. | TRBJ2-7 | TRBV4-1 | CASRPGTGGSYEQYF
. | TRBJ1-5 | TRBV5-8 | CASSIQPGGVGNNQPQHF
. | TRBJ2-1 | TRBV5-4 | CASSLAPPANEQFF
. | TRBJ1-1 | TRBV6-1 | CATGSARPGDTEAFF
. | TRBJ1-1 | TRBV6-1 | CASRDRGLVNTEAFF
. | TRBJ2-4 | TRBV7-9 | CASSLQGTIQYF
. | TRBJ2-2 | TRBV29-1 | CSVGGVGTFTGELFF
. | TRBJ2-1 | TRBV7-2 | CASSFGQGGSYNEQFF
. | TRBJ1-1 | TRBV27 | CASSLVGASTEAFF
. | TRBJ2-1 | TRBV11-2 | CASSSVKATGNEQFF
few | TRBJ1-1 | TRBV20-1 | CSASTDTEAFF
. | TRBJ2-2 | TRBV6-1 | CASSEWAAGELFF
. | TRBJ2-2 | TRBV6-6 | CASSYFTGGSGELFF
few | TRBJ1-5 | TRBV5-8 | CASSLDLRPQHF
once | TRBJ1-2 | TRBV6-4 | CASSEQGGEGYTF
few | TRBJ2-7 | TRBV11-2 | CASRQTGFYEQYF
. | TRBJ1-1 | TRBV7-8 | CASSELLNTEAFF
. | TRBJ2-7 | TRBV25-1 | CASSEGSGLGSSYEQYF
. | TRBJ1-1 | TRBV10-1 | CANQYGRDTEAFF
. | TRBJ2-7 | TRBV27 | CASGRDYEQYF
. | TRBJ2-5 | TRBV18 | CASSLPGVETQYF
. | TRBJ2-7 | TRBV7-3 | CASSCPPGLAYEQYF
. | TRBJ2-2 | TRBV6-5 | CASTRTGAAGELFF
. | TRBJ2-2 | TRBV6-4 | CASSVGTELFF
. | TRBJ2-7 | TRBV27 | CASSFRPVSSYEQYF
. | TRBJ2-3 | TRBV23-1 | CASRTIRAESTDTQYF
. | TRBJ2-4 | TRBV5-8 | CASGLPGQKNIQYF
. | TRBJ2-1 | TRBV9 | CASSVDGVISYNEQFF
. | TRBJ2-2 | TRBV29-1 | CSVYRLAGESGELFF
. | TRBJ2-7 | TRBV5-1 | CASSLNPGGDEQYF
. | TRBJ2-7 | TRBV6-6 | CASSSSAGTGPGEQYF
. | TRBJ2-3 | TRBV27 | CASSRGRLDREGPDTQYF
. | TRBJ2-1 | TRBV5-1 | CASSLPDNEQFF
. | TRBJ2-1 | TRBV5-5 | CASSLGRVPNEQFF
. | TRBJ2-7 | TRBV6-5 | CASRSTRDRQYEQYF
. | TRBJ1-2 | TRBV7-8 | CASSLREGAYGYTF